The entry below gives a single T cell receptor (beta chain) sequence along with its context. The sample comes from a study of CD8+ T cells in alopecia areata. Investigators isolated RNA and reverse transcribed it into cDNA to act as the sequencing template. Sequencing was performed with immunoSEQ multiplex PCR; in TCRdb, only in-frame clones are kept and a portion is missing. The profile shows about 180,000 clones, 58% of them singletons. Germline V gives CDR1 LNHNV, CDR2 YYDKDF (reference sequence). V was cut by 0 bases and J by 11 bases, with 19 bases left in between. CDR3 size: 15 residues. Treatment here: oral pan-JAK inhibitor, 5-10 mg twice daily.

Material: CD4+ T cells sorted from blood, obtained at approximately week 55, from a patient treated with tofacitinib. This chain joins TRBV15 and TRBJ1-1, with D perhaps matching TRBD1 (5 bases). This TCR came from a human donor with alopecia areata. CDR3 residues: CATSRDVGGGPEAFF. CDR3 nucleotide sequence: TGTGCCACCAGCAGAGATGTCGGGGGAGGTCCGGAGGCTTTCTTT. The whole variable domain, filled in from reference TRBV15 and TRBJ1-1, reads DAMVIQNPRYQVTQFGKPVTLSCSQTLNHNVMYWYQQKSSQAPKLLFHYYDKDFNNEADTPDNFQSRRPNTSFCFLDIRSPGLGDTAMYLCATSRDVGGGPEAFFGQGTRLTVV.